These T cell receptor beta chains were read from a single sample in a study of blood T cell repertoires in COVID-19. Data came from immunoSEQ multiplex PCR; TCRdb stores just in-frame clones and leaves some out. Here the sample spans 50,000 to 65,000 clones, roughly 82% being singletons. The specimen sequenced was peripheral blood. The receptors were sampled from a woman aged 55-69 years with acute or convalescent COVID-19. The CDR3 runs from the conserved cysteine through the conserved F or W. The order of the fields is D gene, clone size, V gene, J gene, CDR3 protein, CDR3 DNA. D genes are given only for firm matches. A clone size is listed for some rows: how often the clone was seen (once, few, many), or a class if it is expanded.

-	-	TRBV30	TRBJ2-5	CAWSVQGPRETQYF	TGTGCCTGGAGTGTACAGGGCCCCCGGGAGACCCAGTACTTC
-	few	TRBV10-1	TRBJ2-2	CASSDQATGELFF	TGCGCCAGCAGTGATCAGGCCACCGGGGAGCTGTTTTTT
-	-	TRBV20-1	TRBJ2-3	CSACGRTSFPDTQYF	TGCAGTGCTTGTGGAAGAACTAGTTTTCCAGATACGCAGTATTTT
-	-	TRBV6-5	TRBJ1-4	CASSPTGTNEKLFF	TGTGCCAGCAGTCCGACGGGAACTAATGAAAAACTGTTTTTT
-	-	TRBV3-1/TRBV3-2	TRBJ1-3	CASSPYSSGNTIYF	TGTGCCAGCAGCCCCTACAGCTCTGGAAACACCATATATTTT
TRBD1	-	TRBV7-2	TRBJ1-4	CASSSGQGYEKLFF	TGTGCCAGCAGCTCTGGACAGGGCTATGAAAAACTGTTTTTT
TRBD1	-	TRBV5-4	TRBJ2-2	CASSLETGGNTGELFF	TGTGCCAGCAGCCTGGAGACAGGGGGCAACACCGGGGAGCTGTTTTTT
-	once	TRBV5-6	TRBJ1-3	CASSLSQSGNTIYF	TGTGCCAGCAGCTTATCACAATCTGGAAACACCATATATTTT
-	-	TRBV7-2	TRBJ1-2	CASSALQGFYGYTF	TGTGCCAGCAGCGCCTTACAGGGATTCTATGGCTACACCTTC
TRBD2	-	TRBV5-4	TRBJ2-1	CASSPAGGDSYNEQFF	TGTGCCAGCAGCCCTGCTGGGGGGGACTCCTACAATGAGCAGTTCTTC
-	few	TRBV5-1	TRBJ1-6	CASSLARVGYHNSPLHF	TGCGCCAGCAGCTTGGCCAGGGTCGGCTACCATAATTCACCCCTCCACTTT
-	-	TRBV14	TRBJ2-3	CASSQDAEGTQYF	TGTGCCAGCAGCCAAGATGCCGAGGGTACGCAGTATTTT
-	-	TRBV9	TRBJ2-1	CASSVVQGIYNGQFF	TGTGCCAGCAGCGTAGTCCAGGGTATCTACAATGGGCAGTTCTTC
-	-	TRBV5-4	TRBJ2-7	CASSLYTSYEQYF	TGTGCCAGCAGCTTGTACACCTCTTACGAGCAGTACTTC
TRBD1	-	TRBV6-5	TRBJ1-6	CASTQGQANSPLHF	TGTGCCAGCACCCAGGGACAGGCTAATTCACCCCTCCACTTT
-	once	TRBV7-2	TRBJ2-7	CASSLGGAVHEQYF	TGTGCCAGCAGCTTAGGGGGCGCTGTCCACGAGCAGTACTTC
-	-	TRBV7-9	TRBJ2-2	CASLNPGRTGELFF	TGTGCCAGCCTGAACCCAGGTCGCACCGGGGAGCTGTTTTTT
TRBD1	-	TRBV7-3	TRBJ1-1	CASSSGQGNTEAFF	TGTGCCAGCAGCTCTGGACAGGGTAACACTGAAGCTTTCTTT